A selection of T cell receptor beta chains follows, all from one sample in a study of OX40 agonist ivuxolimab in advanced cancers. Clones were read by immunoSEQ multiplex PCR, and TCRdb kept only the in-frame ones, dropping some. The table shows about 69,000 clones, with 90% to 95% occurring only once. Sequencing was performed on CD4+ or CD8+ T cells sorted from blood, taken in a trial of the OX40 agonist ivuxolimab. The receptors derive from an adult with an advanced solid tumor such as melanoma, head and neck, liver or kidney cancer. The CDR3 runs from the conserved cysteine through the conserved F or W. A D gene is named only where the DNA matches it firmly. Clone size is stated in some rows and not others, as once, few, many or a class when expanded.

once	NA	TRBJ2-2	TRBV6-6	TGTGCCAGCAGCAACACCCCGCCAGGGCGCACCGGGGAGCTGTTTTTT	CASSNTPPGRTGELFF
NA	NA	TRBJ2-3	TRBV4-1	TGCGCCAGCAGCCAAGCCACTACTGTAGATACGCAGTATTTT	CASSQATTVDTQYF
once	TRBD1	TRBJ1-3	TRBV28	TGTGCCAGCAGTACAGTCTGGGACAGCGAGATCTCTGGAAACACCATATATTTT	CASSTVWDSEISGNTIYF
NA	NA	TRBJ2-3	TRBV7-9	TGTGCCAGCAGCTTATCGGGCGGTAGCACAGATACGCAGTATTTT	CASSLSGGSTDTQYF
NA	NA	TRBJ2-7	TRBV27	TGTGCCAGCAGTTTCTCCGGAGACTCCTACGAGCAGTACTTC	CASSFSGDSYEQYF
NA	NA	TRBJ2-5	TRBV10-3	TGTGCCATCAGTGAGTCTAGTATGGCTTTGGAGACCCAGTACTTC	CAISESSMALETQYF
NA	TRBD1	TRBJ2-7	TRBV2	TGTGCCAGCAGTGACGTGGGACAGGTATCCTACGAGCAGTACTTC	CASSDVGQVSYEQYF
NA	NA	TRBJ2-7	TRBV28	TGTGCCAGCAGGACCGGGCCTCTTCCGTACGAGCAGTACTTC	CASRTGPLPYEQYF
NA	NA	TRBJ1-4	TRBV7-6	TGTGCCAGCAGCTTAGCGAACAGGGCCTCTAATGAAAAACTGTTTTTT	CASSLANRASNEKLFF
few	NA	TRBJ2-7	TRBV21-1	TGTGCCAGCAGATTTCCGGGACAGCCGTTCTACGAGCAGTACTTC	CASRFPGQPFYEQYF
NA	NA	TRBJ2-1	TRBV5-1	TGCGCCAGCAGCTTGGGCCCGTACAATGAGCAGTTCTTC	CASSLGPYNEQFF
NA	NA	TRBJ2-7	TRBV10-2	TGCGCCAGCAGGGACCCTAGAGCCGAGCAGTACTTC	CASRDPRAEQYF
NA	NA	TRBJ2-1	TRBV5-1	TGCGCCAGCAGCTTGTTCGGGACCCTAGAATATGACCTGGATAATGAGCAGTTCTTC	CASSLFGTLEYDLDNEQFF
NA	NA	TRBJ2-1	TRBV5-1	TGCGCCAGCAGCTTCCGTTTCGGGCCCTACAATGAGCAGTTCTTC	CASSFRFGPYNEQFF
NA	TRBD2	TRBJ2-1	TRBV7-9	TGTGCCAGCAGTCCCCATCCGGGACTAGCGGGACTTCACGAGCAGTTCTTC	CASSPHPGLAGLHEQFF
once	NA	TRBJ2-3	TRBV10-1	TGCGCCAGCGCGGCCCCGGACGGCACAGATACGCAGTATTTT	CASAAPDGTDTQYF
NA	TRBD1	TRBJ2-7	TRBV25-1	TGTGCCAGCAGTCTTGGGGACAGGGGACAGTACTTC	CASSLGDRGQYF
NA	NA	TRBJ2-5	TRBV7-6	TGTGCCAGCAGCCCGACAGGATCCAAGATTGGGACCCAGTACTTC	CASSPTGSKIGTQYF
NA	NA	TRBJ1-5	TRBV4-1	TGCGCCAGCAGCCGACGAGAAGGAAGCAATCAGCCCCAGCATTTT	CASSRREGSNQPQHF
NA	NA	TRBJ2-7	TRBV25-1	TGTGCCAGCAGTGATCGAACAGGGTCCTACGAGCAGTACTTC	CASSDRTGSYEQYF
NA	NA	TRBJ2-1	TRBV19	TGTGCCAGTAGTATCGGCGGAATCTCCTACAATGAGCAGTTCTTC	CASSIGGISYNEQFF
NA	TRBD2	TRBJ2-1	TRBV18	TGTGCCAGCTCACCAATCGGGACTAGTTCCTACAATGAGCAGTTCTTC	CASSPIGTSSYNEQFF
few	TRBD1	TRBJ1-4	TRBV19	TGTGCCAGTAGTGGACGGACAGGGTTAAGTGAAAAACTGTTTTTT	CASSGRTGLSEKLFF
NA	TRBD2	TRBJ2-1	TRBV4-2	TGTGCCAGCAGCCACGGACTAGCCAATGAGCAGTTCTTC	CASSHGLANEQFF
NA	NA	TRBJ2-5	TRBV28	TGTGCCAGCAGTTTAGGGGGGTACGGAGAGACCCAGTACTTC	CASSLGGYGETQYF
NA	NA	TRBJ1-1	TRBV11-1	TGTGCCAGCAGCTTGACGGGCGGGACCGTCGACACTGAAGCTTTCTTT	CASSLTGGTVDTEAFF
NA	NA	TRBJ1-1	TRBV6-1	TGTGCCACCAACAGGGTCTCTGAAGCTTTCTTT	CATNRVSEAFF
NA	TRBD1	TRBJ1-2	TRBV27	TGTGCCAGCTCTTTAGACCAGGACAGGAACTATGGCTACACCTTC	CASSLDQDRNYGYTF
NA	NA	TRBJ2-3	TRBV7-9	TGTGCCAGCAGCTTTGCGGGACAGTCTAGCACAGATACGCAGTATTTT	CASSFAGQSSTDTQYF
once	NA	TRBJ1-2	TRBV6-5	TGTGCCAGCAGTTACTCGAGAGGAAATGGCTACACCTTC	CASSYSRGNGYTF
once	TRBD1	TRBJ2-1	TRBV30	TGTGCCTGGAGTGGAGGGGGCGATGAGCAGTTCTTC	CAWSGGGDEQFF
NA	NA	TRBJ1-5	TRBV6-5	TGTGCCAGCAGTAGAGGAGGAATCAATCAGCCCCAGCATTTT	CASSRGGINQPQHF
NA	TRBD2	TRBJ2-7	TRBV6-5	TGTGCCAGCAGTCAGACTAGCGGGCCGCCGGGAGAGCAGTACTTC	CASSQTSGPPGEQYF
once	NA	TRBJ2-7	TRBV10-3	TGTGCCATCAGTGACTTTTCCGGACACCTAAAATACGAGCAGTACTTC	CAISDFSGHLKYEQYF
NA	TRBD2	TRBJ2-1	TRBV18	TGTGCCAGCTCACCGACTAGCGGGAGTTACAATGAGCAGTTCTTC	CASSPTSGSYNEQFF
NA	NA	TRBJ2-7	TRBV6-5	TGTGCCAGCAGCCGCGCTGACGGTTACGAGCAGTACTTC	CASSRADGYEQYF
NA	NA	TRBJ2-6	TRBV9	TGTGCCAGCAGCTCCCGGCCAGTTTCTGGGGCCAACGTCCTGACTTTC	CASSSRPVSGANVLTF
NA	NA	TRBJ2-1	TRBV5-1	TGCGCCAGCAGCCAGACTGACAGGCCCTCCTACAATGAGCAGTTCTTC	CASSQTDRPSYNEQFF
NA	NA	TRBJ2-3	TRBV27	TGTGCCAGCAGTTTATCCCGTACAGATACGCAGTATTTT	CASSLSRTDTQYF
once	TRBD1	TRBJ1-2	TRBV7-9	TGTGCCAGCAGCAATGACAGGGGGCATGGCTACACCTTC	CASSNDRGHGYTF
NA	NA	TRBJ2-3	TRBV15	TGTGCCACCAGCAGATTTCAGGGGCACGATACGCAGTATTTT	CATSRFQGHDTQYF
once	NA	TRBJ1-1	TRBV27	TGTGCCAGCAGTTCGACATTGAACACTGAAGCTTTCTTT	CASSSTLNTEAFF